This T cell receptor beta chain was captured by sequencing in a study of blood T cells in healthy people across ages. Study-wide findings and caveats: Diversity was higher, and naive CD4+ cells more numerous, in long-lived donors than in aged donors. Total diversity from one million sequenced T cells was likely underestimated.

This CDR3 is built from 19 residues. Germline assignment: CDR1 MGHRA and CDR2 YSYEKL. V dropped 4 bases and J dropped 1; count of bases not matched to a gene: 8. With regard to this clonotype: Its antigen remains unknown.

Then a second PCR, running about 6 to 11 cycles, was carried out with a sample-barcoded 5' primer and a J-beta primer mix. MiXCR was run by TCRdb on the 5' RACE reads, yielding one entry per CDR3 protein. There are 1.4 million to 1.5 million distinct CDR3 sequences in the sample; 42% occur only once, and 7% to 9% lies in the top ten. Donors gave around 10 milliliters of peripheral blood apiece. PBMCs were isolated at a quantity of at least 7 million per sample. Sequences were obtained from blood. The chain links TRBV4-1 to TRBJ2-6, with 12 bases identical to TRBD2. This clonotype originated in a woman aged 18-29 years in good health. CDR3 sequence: CASSLRLAGESSGANVLTF. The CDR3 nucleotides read TGCGCCAGCAGCCTGCGACTAGCGGGAGAGTCGTCTGGGGCCAACGTCCTGACTTTC.